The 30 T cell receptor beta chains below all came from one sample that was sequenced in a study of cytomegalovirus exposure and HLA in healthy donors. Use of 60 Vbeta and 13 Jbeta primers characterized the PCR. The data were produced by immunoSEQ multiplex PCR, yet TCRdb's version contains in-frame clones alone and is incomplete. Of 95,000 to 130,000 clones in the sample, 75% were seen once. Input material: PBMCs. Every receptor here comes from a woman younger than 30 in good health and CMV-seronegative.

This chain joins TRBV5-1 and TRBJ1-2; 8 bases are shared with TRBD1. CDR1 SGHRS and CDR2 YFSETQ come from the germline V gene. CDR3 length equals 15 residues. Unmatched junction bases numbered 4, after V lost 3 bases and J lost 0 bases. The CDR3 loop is CASSSGTGPNYGYTF. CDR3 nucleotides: TGCGCCAGCAGCTCTGGGACAGGACCTAACTATGGCTACACCTTC.

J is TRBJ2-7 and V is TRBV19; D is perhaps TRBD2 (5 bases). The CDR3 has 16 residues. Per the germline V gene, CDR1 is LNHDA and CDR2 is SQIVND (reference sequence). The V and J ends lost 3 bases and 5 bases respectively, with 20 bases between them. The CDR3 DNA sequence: TGTGCCAGTAGTATGGGAGCAGTAAGGGCGAGGGACGAGCAGTACTTC. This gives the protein CASSMGAVRARDEQYF.

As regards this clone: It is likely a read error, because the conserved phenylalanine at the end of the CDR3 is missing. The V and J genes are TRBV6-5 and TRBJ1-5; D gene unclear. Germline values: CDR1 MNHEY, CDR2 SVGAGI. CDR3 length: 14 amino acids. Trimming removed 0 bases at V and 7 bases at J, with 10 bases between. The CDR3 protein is CASSYSTGTQPQHV. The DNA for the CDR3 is TGTGCCAGCAGTTACTCGACGGGAACCCAGCCCCAGCATGTT.

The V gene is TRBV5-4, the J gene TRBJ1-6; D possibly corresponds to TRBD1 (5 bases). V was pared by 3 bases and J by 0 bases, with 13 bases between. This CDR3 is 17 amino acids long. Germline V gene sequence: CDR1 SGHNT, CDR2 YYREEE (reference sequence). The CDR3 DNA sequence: TGTGCCAGCAGCTCTTCTCGACAGAGCTCCTATAATTCACCCCTCCACTTT. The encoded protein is CASSSSRQSSYNSPLHF.

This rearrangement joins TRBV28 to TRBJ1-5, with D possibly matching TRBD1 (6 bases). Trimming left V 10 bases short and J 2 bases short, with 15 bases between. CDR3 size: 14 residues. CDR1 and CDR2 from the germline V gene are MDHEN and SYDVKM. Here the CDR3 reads CAIQGGWGNQPQHF. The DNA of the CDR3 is TGTGCCATACAGGGCGGTTGGGGCAATCAGCCCCAGCATTTT.

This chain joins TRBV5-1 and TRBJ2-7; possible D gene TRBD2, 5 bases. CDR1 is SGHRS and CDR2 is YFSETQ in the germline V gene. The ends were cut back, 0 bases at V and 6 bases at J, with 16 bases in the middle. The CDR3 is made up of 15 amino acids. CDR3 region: CASSLDGVLSGEQYF. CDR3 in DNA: TGCGCCAGCAGCTTGGACGGGGTTCTCTCCGGCGAGCAGTACTTC.

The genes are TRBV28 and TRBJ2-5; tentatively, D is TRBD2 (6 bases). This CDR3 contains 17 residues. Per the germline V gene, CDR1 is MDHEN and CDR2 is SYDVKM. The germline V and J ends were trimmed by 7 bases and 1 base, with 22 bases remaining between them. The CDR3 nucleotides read TGTGCCAGCACCACCACGGGGGACCGCGGCTCCCAAGAGACCCAGTACTTC. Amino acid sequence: CASTTTGDRGSQETQYF.

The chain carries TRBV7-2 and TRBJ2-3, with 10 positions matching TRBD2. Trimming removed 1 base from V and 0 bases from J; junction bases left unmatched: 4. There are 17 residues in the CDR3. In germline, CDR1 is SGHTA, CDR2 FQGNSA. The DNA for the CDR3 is TGTGCCAGCAGCTTAGTAGGTAGCGGGGGGAGCACAGATACGCAGTATTTT. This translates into CASSLVGSGGSTDTQYF.

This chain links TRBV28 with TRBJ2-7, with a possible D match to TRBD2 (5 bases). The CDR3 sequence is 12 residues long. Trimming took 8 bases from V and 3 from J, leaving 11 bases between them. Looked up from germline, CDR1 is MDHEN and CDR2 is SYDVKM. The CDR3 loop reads CASGRTHYEQYF. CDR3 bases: TGTGCCAGCGGAAGGACTCACTACGAGCAGTACTTC.

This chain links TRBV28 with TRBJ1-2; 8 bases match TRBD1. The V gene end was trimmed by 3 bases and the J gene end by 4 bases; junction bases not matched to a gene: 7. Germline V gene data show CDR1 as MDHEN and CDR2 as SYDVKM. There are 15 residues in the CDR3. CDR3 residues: CASSFGDRLSYGYTF. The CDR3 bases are TGTGCCAGCAGTTTCGGGGACAGGCTCTCCTATGGCTACACCTTC.

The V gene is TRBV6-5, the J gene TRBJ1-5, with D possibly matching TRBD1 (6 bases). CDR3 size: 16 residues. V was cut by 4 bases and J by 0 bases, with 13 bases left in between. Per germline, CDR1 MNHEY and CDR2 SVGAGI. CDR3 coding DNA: TGTGCCAGCAGTTCTCGGACAGATTATAGCAATCAGCCCCAGCATTTT. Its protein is CASSSRTDYSNQPQHF.

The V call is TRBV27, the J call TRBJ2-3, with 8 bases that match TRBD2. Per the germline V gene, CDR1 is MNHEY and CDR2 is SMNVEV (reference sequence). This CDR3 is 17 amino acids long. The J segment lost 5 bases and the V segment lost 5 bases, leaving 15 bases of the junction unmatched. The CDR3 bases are TGTGCCAGCAGTCTCGATCCTCCGGGACTAGACGTAGATACGCAGTATTTT. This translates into CASSLDPPGLDVDTQYF.

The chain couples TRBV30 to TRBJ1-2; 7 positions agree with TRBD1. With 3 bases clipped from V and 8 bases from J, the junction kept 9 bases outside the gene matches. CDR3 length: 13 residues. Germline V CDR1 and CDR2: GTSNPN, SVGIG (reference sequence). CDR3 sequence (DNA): TGTGCCTGGAGCGATGACAGGGAAGAGGGCTACACCTTC. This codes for CAWSDDREEGYTF. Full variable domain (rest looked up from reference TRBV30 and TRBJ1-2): SQTIHQWPATLVQPVGSPLSLECTVEGTSNPNLYWYRQAAGRGLQLLFYSVGIGQISSEVPQNLSASRPQDRQFILSSKKLLLSDSGFYLCAWSDDREEGYTFGSGTRLTVV.

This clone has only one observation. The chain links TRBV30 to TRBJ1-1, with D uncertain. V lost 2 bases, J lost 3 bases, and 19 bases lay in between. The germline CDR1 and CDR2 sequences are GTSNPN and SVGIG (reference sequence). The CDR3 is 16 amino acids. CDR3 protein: CAWSRLGRVGDTEAFF. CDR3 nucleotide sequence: TGTGCCTGGAGTCGGCTGGGGAGGGTGGGAGACACTGAAGCTTTCTTT.

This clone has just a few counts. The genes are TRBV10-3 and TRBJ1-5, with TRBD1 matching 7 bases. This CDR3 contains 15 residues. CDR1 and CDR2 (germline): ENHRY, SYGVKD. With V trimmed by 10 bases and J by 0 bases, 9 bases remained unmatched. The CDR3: CATGGTADSNQPQHF. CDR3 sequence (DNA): TGTGCCACCGGAGGGACAGCTGATAGCAATCAGCCCCAGCATTTT.

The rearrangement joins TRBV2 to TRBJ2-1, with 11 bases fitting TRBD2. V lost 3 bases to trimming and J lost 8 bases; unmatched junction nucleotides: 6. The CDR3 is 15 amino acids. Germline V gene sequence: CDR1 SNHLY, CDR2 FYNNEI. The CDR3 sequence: CASSDRLAGKDEQFF. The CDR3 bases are TGTGCCAGCAGTGATCGACTAGCGGGGAAAGATGAGCAGTTCTTC.

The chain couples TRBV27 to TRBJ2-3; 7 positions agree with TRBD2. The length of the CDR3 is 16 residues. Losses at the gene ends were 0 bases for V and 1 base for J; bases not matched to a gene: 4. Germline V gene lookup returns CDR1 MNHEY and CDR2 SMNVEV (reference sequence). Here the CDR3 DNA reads TGTGCCAGCAGTTTATCAAGCGGGGCCGGCACAGATACGCAGTATTTT. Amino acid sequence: CASSLSSGAGTDTQYF.

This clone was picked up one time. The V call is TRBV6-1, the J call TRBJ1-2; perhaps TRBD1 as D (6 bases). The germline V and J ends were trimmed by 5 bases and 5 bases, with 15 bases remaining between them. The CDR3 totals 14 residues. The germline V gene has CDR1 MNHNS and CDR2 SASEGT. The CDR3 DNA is TGTGCCAGCAGTACCGGGACAATTGGTTATGGCTACACCTTC. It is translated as CASSTGTIGYGYTF.

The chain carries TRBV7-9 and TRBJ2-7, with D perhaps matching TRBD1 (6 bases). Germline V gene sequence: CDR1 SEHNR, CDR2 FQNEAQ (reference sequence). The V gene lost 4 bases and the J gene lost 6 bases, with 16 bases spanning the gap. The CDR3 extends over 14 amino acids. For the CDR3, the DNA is TGTGCCAGCAGCTCACAGGGAATCCTAGGCGAGCAGTACTTC. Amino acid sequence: CASSSQGILGEQYF.

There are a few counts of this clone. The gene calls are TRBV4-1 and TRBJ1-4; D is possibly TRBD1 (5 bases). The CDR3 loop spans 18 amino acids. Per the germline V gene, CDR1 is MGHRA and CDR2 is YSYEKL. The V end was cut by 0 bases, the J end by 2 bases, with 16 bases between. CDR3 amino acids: CASSQEFREPATNEKLFF. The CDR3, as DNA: TGCGCCAGCAGCCAAGAATTCAGGGAACCGGCGACTAATGAAAAACTGTTTTTT.

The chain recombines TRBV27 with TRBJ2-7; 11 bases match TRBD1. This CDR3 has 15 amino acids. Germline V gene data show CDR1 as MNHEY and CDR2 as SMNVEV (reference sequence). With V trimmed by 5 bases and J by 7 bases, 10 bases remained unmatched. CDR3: CASSPLGQGAREQYF. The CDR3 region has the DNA TGTGCCAGCAGTCCTCTAGGACAGGGGGCGAGGGAGCAGTACTTC.

As DNA, the CDR3 is TGTGCCAGCAGTCCCGGGACCAGGGGGCACACTGAAGCTTTCTTT. This encodes CASSPGTRGHTEAFF. The chain uses TRBV6-6 and TRBJ1-1; the match to TRBD1 covers 8 bases. V was pared by 5 bases and J by 3 bases, with 8 bases of the junction left unmatched. The length of the CDR3 is 15 residues. Germline V gene data show CDR1 as MNHNY and CDR2 as SVGAGI (reference sequence).

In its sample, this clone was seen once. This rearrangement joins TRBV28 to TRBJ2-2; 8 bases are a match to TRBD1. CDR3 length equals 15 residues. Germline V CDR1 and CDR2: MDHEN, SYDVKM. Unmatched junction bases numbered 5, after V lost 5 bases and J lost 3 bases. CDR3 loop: CASSPTGGYTGELFF. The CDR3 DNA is TGTGCCAGCAGTCCCACAGGGGGATACACCGGGGAGCTGTTTTTT. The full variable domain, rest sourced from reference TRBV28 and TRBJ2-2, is DVKVTQSSRYLVKRTGEKVFLECVQDMDHENMFWYRQDPGLGLRLIYFSYDVKMKEKGDIPEGYSVSREKKERFSLILESASTNQTSMYLCASSPTGGYTGELFFGEGSRLTVL.

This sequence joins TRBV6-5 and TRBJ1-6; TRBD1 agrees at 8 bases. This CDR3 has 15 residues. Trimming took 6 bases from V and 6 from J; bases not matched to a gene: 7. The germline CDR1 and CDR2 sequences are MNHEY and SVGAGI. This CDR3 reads CASRETGAINSPLHF. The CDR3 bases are TGTGCCAGCAGGGAGACAGGGGCCATTAATTCACCCCTCCACTTT.

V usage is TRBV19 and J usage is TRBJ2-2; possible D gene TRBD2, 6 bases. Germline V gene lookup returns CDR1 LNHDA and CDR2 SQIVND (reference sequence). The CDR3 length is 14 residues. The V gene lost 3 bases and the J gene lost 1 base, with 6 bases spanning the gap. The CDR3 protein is CASSMGGNTGELFF. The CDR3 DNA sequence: TGTGCCAGTAGTATGGGAGGGAACACCGGGGAGCTGTTTTTT.

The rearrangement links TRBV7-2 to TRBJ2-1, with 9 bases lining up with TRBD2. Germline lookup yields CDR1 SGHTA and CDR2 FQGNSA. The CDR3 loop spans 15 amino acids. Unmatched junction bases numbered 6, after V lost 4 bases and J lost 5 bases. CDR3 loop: CASSWMRLADNEQFF. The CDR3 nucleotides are TGTGCCAGCAGCTGGATGCGACTAGCGGACAATGAGCAGTTCTTC.

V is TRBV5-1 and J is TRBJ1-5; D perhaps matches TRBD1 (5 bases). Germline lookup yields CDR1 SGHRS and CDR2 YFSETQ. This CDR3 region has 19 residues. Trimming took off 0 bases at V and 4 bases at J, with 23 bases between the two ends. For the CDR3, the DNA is TGCGCCAGCAGCTTGGACCCAGTTGGGGCGGCCCCGCAAAATCAGCCCCAGCATTTT. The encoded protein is CASSLDPVGAAPQNQPQHF.

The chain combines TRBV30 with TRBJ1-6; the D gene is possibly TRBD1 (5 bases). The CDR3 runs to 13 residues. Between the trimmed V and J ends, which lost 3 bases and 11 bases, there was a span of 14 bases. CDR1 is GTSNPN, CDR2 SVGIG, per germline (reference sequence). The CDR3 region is CAWRPGGSTPLHF. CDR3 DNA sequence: TGTGCCTGGAGGCCGGGGGGGAGTACACCCCTCCACTTT. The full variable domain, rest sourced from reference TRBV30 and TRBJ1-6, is SQTIHQWPATLVQPVGSPLSLECTVEGTSNPNLYWYRQAAGRGLQLLFYSVGIGQISSEVPQNLSASRPQDRQFILSSKKLLLSDSGFYLCAWRPGGSTPLHFGNGTRLTVT.

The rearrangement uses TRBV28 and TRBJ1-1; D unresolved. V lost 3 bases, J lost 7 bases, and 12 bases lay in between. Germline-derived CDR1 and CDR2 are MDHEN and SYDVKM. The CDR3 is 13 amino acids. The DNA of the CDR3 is TGTGCCAGCAGTTTGCCCTCGAACTTTGAAGCTTTCTTT. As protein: CASSLPSNFEAFF.

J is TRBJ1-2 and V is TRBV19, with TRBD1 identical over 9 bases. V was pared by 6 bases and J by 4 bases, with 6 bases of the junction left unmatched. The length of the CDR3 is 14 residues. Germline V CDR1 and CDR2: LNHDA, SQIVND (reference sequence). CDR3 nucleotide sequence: TGTGCCAGTAGCATTACAGGGGGCAGCTATGGCTACACCTTC. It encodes CASSITGGSYGYTF.